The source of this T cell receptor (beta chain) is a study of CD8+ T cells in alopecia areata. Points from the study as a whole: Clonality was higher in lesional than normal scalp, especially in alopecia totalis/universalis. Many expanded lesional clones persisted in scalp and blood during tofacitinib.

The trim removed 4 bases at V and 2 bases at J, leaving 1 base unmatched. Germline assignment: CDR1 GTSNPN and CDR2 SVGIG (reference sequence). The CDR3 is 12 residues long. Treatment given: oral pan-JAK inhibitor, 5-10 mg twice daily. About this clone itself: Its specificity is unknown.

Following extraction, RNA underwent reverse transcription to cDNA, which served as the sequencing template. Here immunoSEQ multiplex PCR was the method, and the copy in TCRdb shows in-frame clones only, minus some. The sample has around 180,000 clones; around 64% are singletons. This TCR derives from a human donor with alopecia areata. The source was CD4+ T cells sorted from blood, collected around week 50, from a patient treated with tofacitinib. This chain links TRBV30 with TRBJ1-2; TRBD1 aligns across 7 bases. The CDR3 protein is CAWKGGNYGYTF. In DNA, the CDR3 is TGTGCCTGGAAAGGGGGCAACTATGGCTACACCTTC.